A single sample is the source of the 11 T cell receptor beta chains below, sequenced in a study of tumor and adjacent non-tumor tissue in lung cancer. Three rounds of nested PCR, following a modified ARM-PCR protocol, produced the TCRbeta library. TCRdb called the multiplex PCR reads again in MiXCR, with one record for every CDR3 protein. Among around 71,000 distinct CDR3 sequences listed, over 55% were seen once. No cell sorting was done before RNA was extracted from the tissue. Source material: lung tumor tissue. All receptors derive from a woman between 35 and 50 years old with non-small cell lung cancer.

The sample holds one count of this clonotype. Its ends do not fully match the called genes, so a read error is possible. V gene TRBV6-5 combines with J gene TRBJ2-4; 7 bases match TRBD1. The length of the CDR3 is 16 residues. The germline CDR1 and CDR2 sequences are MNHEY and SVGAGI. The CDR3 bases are TGTGCCAGCAGTCCCACCGTTCTCCAGGGGGTCGACACTCAGTATTTC. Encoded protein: CASSPTVLQGVDTQYF.

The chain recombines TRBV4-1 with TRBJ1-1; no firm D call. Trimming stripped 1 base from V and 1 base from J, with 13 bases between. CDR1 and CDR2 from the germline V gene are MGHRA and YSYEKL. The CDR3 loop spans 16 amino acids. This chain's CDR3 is CASSQGMETTNTEAFF. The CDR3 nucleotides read TGCGCCAGCAGCCAAGGCATGGAGACAACGAACACTGAAGCTTTCTTT.

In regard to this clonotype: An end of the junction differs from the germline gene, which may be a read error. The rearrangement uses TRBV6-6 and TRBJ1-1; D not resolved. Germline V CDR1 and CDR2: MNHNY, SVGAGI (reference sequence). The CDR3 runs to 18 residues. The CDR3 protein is CVSRTPREEISNDTEAFF. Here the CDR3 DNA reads TGTGTCAGCAGGACCCCTCGAGAGGAAATTAGCAATGACACTGAAGCTTTCTTT.

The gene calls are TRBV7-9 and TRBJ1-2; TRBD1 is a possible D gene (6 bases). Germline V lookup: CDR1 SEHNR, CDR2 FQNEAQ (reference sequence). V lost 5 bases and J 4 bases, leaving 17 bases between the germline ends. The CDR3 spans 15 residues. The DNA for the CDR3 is TGTGCCAGCAGCCAAGGGACACCCGACCTCTATGGCTACACCTTC. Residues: CASSQGTPDLYGYTF.

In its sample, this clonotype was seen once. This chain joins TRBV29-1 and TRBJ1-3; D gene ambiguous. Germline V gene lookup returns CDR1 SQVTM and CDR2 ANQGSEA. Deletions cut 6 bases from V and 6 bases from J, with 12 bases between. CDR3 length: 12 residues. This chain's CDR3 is CSVEAFTNTIYF. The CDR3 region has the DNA TGCAGCGTCGAGGCATTCACAAACACCATATATTTT.

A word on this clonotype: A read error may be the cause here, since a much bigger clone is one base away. CDR3 residues: CTSSFVGQGLDEQFF. The CDR3 nucleotides are TGTACCAGCAGCTTCGTAGGGCAGGGGCTCGATGAGCAGTTCTTC. The chain combines TRBV5-6 with TRBJ2-1; weak D call: TRBD1 (6 bases). Germline CDR1 and CDR2: SGHDT and YYEEEE. The CDR3 totals 15 residues.

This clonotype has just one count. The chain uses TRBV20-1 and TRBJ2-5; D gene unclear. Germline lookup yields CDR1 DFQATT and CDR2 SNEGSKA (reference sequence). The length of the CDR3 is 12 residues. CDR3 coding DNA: TGCAATGTTAGAACAGACTTGGAGACCCAGTACTTC. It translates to CNVRTDLETQYF.

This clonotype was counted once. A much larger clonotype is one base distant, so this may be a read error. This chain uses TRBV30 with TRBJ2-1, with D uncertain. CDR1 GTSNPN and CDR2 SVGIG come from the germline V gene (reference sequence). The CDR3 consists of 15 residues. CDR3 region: CAWSVTQGRYNKQFF. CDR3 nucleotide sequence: TGTGCCTGGAGTGTAACCCAAGGTCGATACAATAAGCAGTTCTTC.

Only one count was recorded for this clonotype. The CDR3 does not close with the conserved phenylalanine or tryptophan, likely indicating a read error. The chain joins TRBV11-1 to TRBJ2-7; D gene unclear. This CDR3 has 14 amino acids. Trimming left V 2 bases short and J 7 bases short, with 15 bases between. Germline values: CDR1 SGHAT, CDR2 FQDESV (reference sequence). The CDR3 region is CASSLMHGSYEQYI. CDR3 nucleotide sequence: TGTGCCAGCAGCTTAATGCACGGCAGCTATGAGCAGTACATC.

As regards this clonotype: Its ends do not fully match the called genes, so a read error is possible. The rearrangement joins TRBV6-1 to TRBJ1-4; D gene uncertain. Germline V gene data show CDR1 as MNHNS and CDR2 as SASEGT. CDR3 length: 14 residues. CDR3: CVSNRGDNNEKLFF. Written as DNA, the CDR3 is TGTGTCAGCAATAGAGGAGATAATAATGAAAAACTGTTTTTT.

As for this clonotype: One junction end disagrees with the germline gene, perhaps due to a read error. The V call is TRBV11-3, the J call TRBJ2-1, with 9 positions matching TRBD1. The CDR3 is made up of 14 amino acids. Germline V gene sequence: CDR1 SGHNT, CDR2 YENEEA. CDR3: CGSSPRQGGNEQFF. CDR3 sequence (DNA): TGTGGCAGCAGCCCCCGACAGGGGGGTAATGAGCAGTTCTTC.